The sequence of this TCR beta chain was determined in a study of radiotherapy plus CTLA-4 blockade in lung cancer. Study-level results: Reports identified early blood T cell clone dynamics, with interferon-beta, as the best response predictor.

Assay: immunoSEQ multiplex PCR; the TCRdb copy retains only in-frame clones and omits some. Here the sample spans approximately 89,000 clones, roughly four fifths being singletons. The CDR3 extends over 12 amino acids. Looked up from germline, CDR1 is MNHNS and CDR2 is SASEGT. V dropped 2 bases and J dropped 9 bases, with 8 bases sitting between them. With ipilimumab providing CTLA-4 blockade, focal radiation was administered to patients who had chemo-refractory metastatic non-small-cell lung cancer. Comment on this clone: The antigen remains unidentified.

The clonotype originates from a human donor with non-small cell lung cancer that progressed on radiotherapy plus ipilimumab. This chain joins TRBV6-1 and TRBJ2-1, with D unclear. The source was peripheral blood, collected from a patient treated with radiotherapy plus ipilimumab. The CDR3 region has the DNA TGTGCCAGCAGTGAATCCGGAAGTGAGCAGTTCTTC. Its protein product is CASSESGSEQFF.